Presented here are 19 T cell receptor beta chains from one specimen sequenced in a study of low-dose radiotherapy and immunotherapy resistance in tumors. Alpha and beta chains were covered, as first-strand cDNA relied on TRAV- and TRBV-specific primers. TCRs were put through 20 PCR cycles of amplification with Phusion. A constant-region primer and the V-primer adapter served as the primer pair. TCRdb fed the reads into MiXCR, producing one record per CDR3 protein. The sample has more than 90,000 distinct CDR3 sequences, roughly 20% seen once. Time point specified: after trial treatment. The treatment here: LDRT plus nivolumab, ipilimumab, low-dose cyclophosphamide and aspirin (RACIN trial). Sample: PBMCs, taken after low-dose radiotherapy plus immunotherapy. The receptors were sampled from a male donor with prostate cancer.

This clonotype was seen at least ten times. The chain combines TRBV2 with TRBJ1-1, with D possibly being TRBD1 (6 bases). CDR3 length equals 11 residues. With 7 bases removed from V and 6 bases from J, the gap between germline ends came to 9 bases. The germline V gene encodes CDR1 SNHLY and CDR2 FYNNEI. CDR3 residues: CASTGVAEAFF. The CDR3, as DNA: TGTGCCAGCACAGGGGTCGCTGAAGCTTTCTTT.

This clonotype was seen repeatedly, ten times or more. This chain uses TRBV11-2 with TRBJ2-1, with 7 bases aligning to TRBD2. The V segment lost 1 base and the J segment 3 bases; nucleotides outside the gene matches: 0. Per the germline V gene, CDR1 is SGHAT and CDR2 is FQNNGV. The CDR3 runs 14 residues. CDR3: CASSLGGGYNEQFF. CDR3 in DNA: TGTGCCAGCAGCTTAGGGGGGGGCTACAATGAGCAGTTCTTC.

This clonotype appeared many times. This chain uses TRBV5-4 with TRBJ2-3; TRBD2 matches at 7 bases. The CDR3 runs to 12 residues. Germline V gene lookup returns CDR1 SGHNT and CDR2 YYREEE (reference sequence). V shed 4 bases and J 13 bases; nucleotides not matched to a gene: 9. In DNA form, the CDR3 reads TGTGCCAGCAGCAGCCTCGGGGGGTCGGAGTATTTT. Translated, it gives CASSSLGGSEYF.

In its sample, this clonotype was seen many times. The rearrangement joins TRBV1 to TRBJ2-2; the table assigns TRBD2, which was not confirmed against the DNA. TRBV1 is termed a pseudogene. The CDR3 is 20 amino acids. The CDR3 loop is CTSSPGPSGGGRGCTGELFF. The CDR3 nucleotides read TGCACCAGCAGCCCCGGCCCCAGCGGGGGGGGCCGCGGGTGTACCGGGGAGCTGTTTTTT.

The sample holds many counts of this clonotype. This sequence joins TRBV3-1 and TRBJ1-4; no reliable D call. V gave up 3 bases and J gave up 5 bases, with 13 bases separating them. This CDR3 is built from 15 residues. Germline V gene lookup returns CDR1 LGHDT and CDR2 YNNKEL (reference sequence). In DNA form, the CDR3 reads TGTGCCAGCAGCCACGAGATCGGAAGAAATGAAAAACTGTTTTTT. Protein product: CASSHEIGRNEKLFF.

This clonotype occurred many times. The chain links TRBV27 to TRBJ2-4; 7 nucleotides align to TRBD1. Germline-derived CDR1 and CDR2 are MNHEY and SMNVEV (reference sequence). Trimming at V came to 5 bases and at J to 9 bases, leaving 10 bases not matched to a gene. The CDR3 spans 14 residues. The DNA of the CDR3 is TGTGCCAGCAGTCCCGATTCTTACAGGGGCATTCAGTACTTC. Encoded protein: CASSPDSYRGIQYF.

This clonotype was observed at least ten times. The chain is built from TRBV5-6 and TRBJ2-3, with 11 bases lining up with TRBD2. The V and J ends lost 4 bases and 3 bases, in that order; junction bases with no gene match: 13. CDR1 SGHDT and CDR2 YYEEEE come from the germline V gene. The CDR3 covers 18 residues. CDR3 sequence (DNA): TGTGCCAGCAGCCCAATAAGTGGGGCTAGCGGGGGGACAGATACGCAGTATTTT. Its translation: CASSPISGASGGTDTQYF.

This clonotype was detected many times. Written as DNA, the CDR3 is TGTGCCAGCAGTTCCCTCGAGGGACGATGGGGCCAAAAACTGTTTTTT. Protein product: CASSSLEGRWGQKLFF. The rearrangement uses TRBV28 and TRBJ1-4, with D perhaps matching TRBD1 (5 bases). The CDR3 extends over 16 amino acids. Looked up from germline, CDR1 is MDHEN and CDR2 is SYDVKM. The V gene lost 4 bases and the J gene lost 9 bases, with 21 bases spanning the gap. The full variable domain, completed using reference TRBV28 and TRBJ1-4, is DVKVTQSSRYLVKRTGEKVFLECVQDMDHENMFWYRQDPGLGLRLIYFSYDVKMKEKGDIPEGYSVSREKKERFSLILESASTNQTSMYLCASSSLEGRWGQKLFFGSGTQLSVL.

This clonotype has at least ten counts. The chain couples TRBV18 to TRBJ1-1; possibly TRBD1 for D (5 bases). Trimming stripped 2 bases from V and 1 base from J, with 14 bases between. Germline CDR1 KGHSH, CDR2 LQKENI. This CDR3 spans 16 amino acids. Written as DNA, the CDR3 is TGTGCCAGCTCACCAGTTTCAGCGAGGGGGAACACTGAAGCTTTCTTT. Amino acids: CASSPVSARGNTEAFF. Based on the CDR3 plus reference TRBV18 and TRBJ1-1, the full variable domain is NAGVMQNPRHLVRRRGQEARLRCSPMKGHSHVYWYRQLPEEGLKFMVYLQKENIIDESGMPKERFSAEFPKEGPSILRIQQVVRGDSAAYFCASSPVSARGNTEAFFGQGTRLTVV.

This clonotype was counted at least ten times. This chain joins TRBV2 and TRBJ1-6; no clear D gene. V lost 1 base and J lost 9, with 4 bases in between. Germline values: CDR1 SNHLY, CDR2 FYNNEI. This CDR3 spans 12 amino acids. CDR3 protein: CASSEVASPLHF. Here the CDR3 DNA reads TGTGCCAGCAGTGAAGTAGCTTCACCCCTCCACTTT. Using reference TRBV2 and TRBJ1-6 for the parts outside the CDR3, the full variable domain is EPEVTQTPSHQVTQMGQEVILRCVPISNHLYFYWYRQILGQKVEFLVSFYNNEISEKSEIFDDQFSVERPDGSNFTLKIRSTKLEDSAMYFCASSEVASPLHFGNGTRLTVT.

The chain carries TRBV6-6 and TRBJ2-1; 14 bases are a match to TRBD2. This CDR3 has 15 amino acids. V lost 6 bases to trimming and J lost 5 bases; unmatched junction nucleotides: 3. Germline V CDR1 and CDR2: MNHNY, SVGAGI (reference sequence). CDR3 loop: CASRQGLAGDNEQFF. CDR3 bases: TGTGCCAGCAGACAGGGACTAGCGGGAGACAATGAGCAGTTCTTC.

The V and J genes are TRBV21-1 and TRBJ1-1; the D call in the table, TRBD1, was not verified against the DNA. TRBV21-1 is a recognized pseudogene. The CDR3 sequence is 14 residues long. This chain's CDR3 is CASSSDRQNTEAFF. Written as DNA, the CDR3 is TGTGCCAGCAGCAGCGACAGACAGAACACTGAAGCTTTCTTT.

This clonotype was seen repeatedly, ten times or more. The chain employs TRBV20-1 and TRBJ1-3; 8 bases match TRBD1. The V gene's germline CDR1 is DFQATT and CDR2 SNEGSKA (reference sequence). J gave up 0 bases and V 1 base, and 11 bases lay outside the gene matches. This CDR3 has 18 amino acids. The CDR3 sequence is CSARGVRDRRSSGNTIYF. CDR3 sequence (DNA): TGCAGTGCTAGAGGCGTCCGGGACAGGAGGAGCTCTGGAAACACCATATATTTT.

In its sample, this clonotype was seen many times. The chain employs TRBV19 and TRBJ2-3; TRBD1 aligns across 11 bases. CDR3 length: 15 residues. Trimming removed 9 bases from V and 1 base from J; junction bases left unmatched: 6. Germline V CDR1 and CDR2: LNHDA, SQIVND (reference sequence). The CDR3 spells CASKDRGRGTDTQYF. In nucleotides, the CDR3 is TGTGCCAGCAAGGACAGGGGGCGCGGCACAGATACGCAGTATTTT.

This clonotype turned up a few times. V is TRBV7-9 and J is TRBJ1-5; 7 nucleotides align to TRBD1. Germline loops: CDR1 SEHNR, CDR2 FQNEAQ (reference sequence). This CDR3 is 16 amino acids long. After removal of 3 bases from V and 6 bases from J, the junction contained 11 bases not matched to a gene. CDR3 region: CASSFDLGGAGQPQHF. CDR3 in DNA: TGTGCCAGCAGCTTTGACTTAGGGGGCGCGGGTCAGCCCCAGCATTTT.

This clonotype has ten or more counts. The chain carries TRBV6-2 or TRBV6-3 and TRBJ1-5; a weak D match, TRBD1 (5 bases). This CDR3 contains 14 residues. V was clipped by 8 bases and J by 4 bases, with 15 bases between them. CDR1 is MNHEY and CDR2 is SVGEGT in the germline V gene. The CDR3 region is CASLGGGTNQPQHF. CDR3 nucleotides: TGTGCCAGCCTGGGTGGGGGGACGAATCAGCCCCAGCATTTT.

This clonotype has a count of ten or more. The chain links TRBV20-1 to TRBJ2-2; the match to TRBD2 covers 7 bases. Germline values: CDR1 DFQATT, CDR2 SNEGSKA (reference sequence). V lost 1 base to trimming and J lost 6 bases; unmatched junction nucleotides: 8. This CDR3 is built from 15 residues. Here the CDR3 reads CSARGPGGLAGELFF. The CDR3, as DNA: TGCAGTGCTAGAGGGCCGGGGGGATTGGCCGGGGAGCTGTTTTTT.

This clonotype was seen many times. V is TRBV19 and J is TRBJ2-3, with 9 nucleotides matching TRBD2. Germline CDR1 is LNHDA and CDR2 is SQIVND (reference sequence). The CDR3 has 16 amino acids. V lost 9 bases, J lost 5 bases, and 15 bases stayed unmatched. Here the CDR3 reads CASLRSGGFSGDTQYF. The DNA of the CDR3 is TGTGCCAGCCTCCGAAGCGGGGGGTTCAGCGGAGATACGCAGTATTTT.

CDR3 sequence: CASSQGTLAGAYEQYF. CDR3 nucleotides: TGTGCCAGCAGCCAAGGTACACTAGCGGGAGCCTACGAGCAGTACTTC. The V gene is TRBV4-2, the J gene TRBJ2-7; TRBD2 aligns across 11 bases. This CDR3 is built from 16 residues. Looked up from germline, CDR1 is LGHNA and CDR2 is YNFKEQ. Trimming at V came to 1 base and at J to 2 bases, leaving 4 bases not matched to a gene.